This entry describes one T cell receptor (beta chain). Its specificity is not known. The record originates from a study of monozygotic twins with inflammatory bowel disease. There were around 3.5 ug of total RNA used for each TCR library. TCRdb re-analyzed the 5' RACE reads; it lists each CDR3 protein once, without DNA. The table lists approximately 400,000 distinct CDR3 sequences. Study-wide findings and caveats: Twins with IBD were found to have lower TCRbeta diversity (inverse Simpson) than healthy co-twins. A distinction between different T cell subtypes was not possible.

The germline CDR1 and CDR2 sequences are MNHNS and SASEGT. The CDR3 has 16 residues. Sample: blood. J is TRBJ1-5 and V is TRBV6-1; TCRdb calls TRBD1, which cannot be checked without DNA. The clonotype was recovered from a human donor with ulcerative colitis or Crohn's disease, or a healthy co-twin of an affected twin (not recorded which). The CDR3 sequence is CASSKHRQGTGQPQHF.